These 3 T cell receptor beta chains originate from one sample sequenced in a study of blood T cell repertoires in COVID-19. Method: immunoSEQ multiplex PCR; TCRdb's copy keeps in-frame clones and lacks some. Among about 180,000 clones listed, approximately 80% were seen once. The sample was PBMCs or T cells enriched from blood (not recorded which). The receptors come from a man in his sixties who had been exposed to COVID-19.

This clone appeared a single time. The chain joins TRBV30 to TRBJ1-1; D is unresolved. This CDR3 region has 12 residues. V shed 2 bases and J shed 1 base, with 5 bases lying between them. The germline V gene encodes CDR1 GTSNPN and CDR2 SVGIG (reference sequence). CDR3 nucleotides: TGTGCCTGGAGTATAGAGAACACTGAAGCTTTCTTT. Residues: CAWSIENTEAFF.

As for this clone: Other DNA sequences from this sample encode an identical CDR3 as well. This chain connects TRBV29-1 to TRBJ1-1, with 8 positions matching TRBD1. CDR3 length equals 13 residues. Germline CDR1 reads SQVTM; CDR2 reads ANQGSEA. V trimming: 7 bases; J trimming: 4 bases; junction bases outside the gene matches: 8. The CDR3 here is CSAVQGAGTEAFF. The CDR3 region has the DNA TGCAGCGCAGTGCAGGGGGCGGGCACTGAAGCTTTCTTT.

The genes are TRBV10-3 and TRBJ1-6; possible D gene TRBD1, 6 bases. The germline V gene has CDR1 ENHRY and CDR2 SYGVKD. V lost 6 bases to trimming and J lost 5 bases, with 14 bases between them. The CDR3 has 15 amino acids. The CDR3 spells CAIRDPGTNNSPLHF. The CDR3, as DNA: TGTGCCATCAGGGACCCCGGGACAAATAATTCACCCCTCCACTTT.